The clone carrying this T cell receptor beta chain was observed at least ten times. The antigen is not known. CDR3 length: 17 amino acids. The V gene's germline CDR1 is SGHAT and CDR2 FQNNGV. Trimming removed 1 base at V and 4 bases at J, with 19 bases between. This record belongs to a study of T cells in Graves' hyperthyroidism and ophthalmopathy. Across the study: Peripheral blood collection took place at initial diagnosis, before any treatment.

Researchers took RNA transcripts and amplified the TCR beta CDR3 regions from them. First-round RT-PCR of the TCR CDR3 relied on the HTBI primer set. TCRdb passed the multiplex PCR reads through MiXCR, listing each CDR3 protein once. The sample contains about half a million distinct CDR3 sequences, about 24% of which appear only once. Study-level points and caveats: From stable hyperthyroidism, ophthalmopathy was separated by a 13 V-J model. The model forecast ophthalmopathy, anticipating it by a median roughly 6.3 months before onset.

Ophthalmopathy in the patients scored at least 3 on Clinical Activity Score and at least 4 on NOSPECS grade, lasting under 3 months. The chain recombines TRBV11-2 with TRBJ1-1; maybe TRBD1 (5 bases). The sample taken for sequencing was blood. This TCR derives from a woman in her 30s with Graves' ophthalmopathy. The CDR3 loop is CASSLVVVPVGGTEAFF. CDR3 DNA sequence: TGTGCCAGCAGCTTAGTTGTGGTTCCCGTGGGGGGCACTGAAGCTTTCTTT.